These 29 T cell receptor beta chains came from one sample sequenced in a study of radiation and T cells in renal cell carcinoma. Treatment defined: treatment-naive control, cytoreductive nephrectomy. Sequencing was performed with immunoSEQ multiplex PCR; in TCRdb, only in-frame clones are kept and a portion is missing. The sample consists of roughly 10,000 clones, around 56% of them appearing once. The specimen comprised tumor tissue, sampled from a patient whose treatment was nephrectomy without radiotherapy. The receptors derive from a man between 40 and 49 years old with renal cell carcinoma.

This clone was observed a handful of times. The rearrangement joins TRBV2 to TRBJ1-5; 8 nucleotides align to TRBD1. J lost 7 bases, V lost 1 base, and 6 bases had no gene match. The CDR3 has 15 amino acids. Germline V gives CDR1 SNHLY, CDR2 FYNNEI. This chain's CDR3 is CASSEGQGARQPQHF. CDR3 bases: TGTGCCAGCAGTGAAGGGCAGGGGGCTCGGCAGCCCCAGCATTTT.

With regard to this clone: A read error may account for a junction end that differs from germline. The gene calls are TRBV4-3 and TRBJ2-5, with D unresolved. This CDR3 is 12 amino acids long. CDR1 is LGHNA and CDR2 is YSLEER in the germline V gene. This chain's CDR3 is CASSQDLGFPNF. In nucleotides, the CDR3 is TGCGCCAGCAGCCAAGATCTTGGTTTTCCGAACTTC.

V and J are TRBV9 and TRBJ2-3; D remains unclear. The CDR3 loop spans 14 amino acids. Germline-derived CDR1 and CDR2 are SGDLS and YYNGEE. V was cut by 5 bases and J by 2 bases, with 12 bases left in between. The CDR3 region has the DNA TGTGCCAGCAGTGAAAGGGCCGACACAGATACGCAGTATTTT. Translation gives CASSERADTDTQYF.

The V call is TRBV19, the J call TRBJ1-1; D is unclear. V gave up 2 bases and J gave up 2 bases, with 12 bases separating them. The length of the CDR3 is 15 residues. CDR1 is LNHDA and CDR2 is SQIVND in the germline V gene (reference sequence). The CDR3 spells CASSIYSGRNTEAFF. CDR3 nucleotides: TGTGCCAGTAGTATATATTCCGGGCGCAACACTGAAGCTTTCTTT.

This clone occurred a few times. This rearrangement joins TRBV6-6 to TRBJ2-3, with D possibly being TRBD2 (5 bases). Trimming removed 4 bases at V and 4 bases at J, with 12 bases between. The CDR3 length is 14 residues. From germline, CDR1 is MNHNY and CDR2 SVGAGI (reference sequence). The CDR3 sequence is CASSSPGSPDTQYF. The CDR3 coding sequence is TGTGCCAGCAGTTCCCCTGGGAGCCCAGATACGCAGTATTTT.

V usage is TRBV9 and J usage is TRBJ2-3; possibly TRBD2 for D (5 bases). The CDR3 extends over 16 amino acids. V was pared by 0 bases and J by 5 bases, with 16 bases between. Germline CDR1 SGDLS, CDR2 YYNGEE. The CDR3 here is CASSVEGSAPLDTQYF. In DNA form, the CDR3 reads TGTGCCAGCAGCGTAGAGGGTAGCGCCCCCTTAGATACGCAGTATTTT.

CDR3 amino acids: CASSLMGRGLYNEQFF. Written as DNA, the CDR3 is TGTGCCAGCAGCCTTATGGGGAGAGGATTGTACAATGAGCAGTTCTTC. This sequence joins TRBV14 and TRBJ2-1; tentative D call: TRBD2 (5 bases). V dropped 4 bases and J dropped 4 bases, with 17 bases sitting between them. Germline values: CDR1 SGHDN, CDR2 FVKESK. The length of the CDR3 is 16 residues.

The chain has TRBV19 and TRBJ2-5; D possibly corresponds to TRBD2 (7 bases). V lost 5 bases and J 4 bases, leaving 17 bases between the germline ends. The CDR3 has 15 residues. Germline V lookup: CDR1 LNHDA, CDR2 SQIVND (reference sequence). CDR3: CASSPLGGPRETQYF. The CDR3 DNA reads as TGTGCCAGTAGTCCCCTGGGGGGGCCGAGAGAGACCCAGTACTTC. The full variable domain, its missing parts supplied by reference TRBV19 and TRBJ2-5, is DGGITQSPKYLFRKEGQNVTLSCEQNLNHDAMYWYRQDPGQGLRLIYYSQIVNDFQKGDIAEGYSVSREKKESFPLTVTSAQKNPTAFYLCASSPLGGPRETQYFGPGTRLLVL.

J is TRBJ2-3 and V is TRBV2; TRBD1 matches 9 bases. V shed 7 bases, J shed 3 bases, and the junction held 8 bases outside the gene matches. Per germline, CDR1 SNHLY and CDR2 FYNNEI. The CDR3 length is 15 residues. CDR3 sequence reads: CASTGDRGTTDTQYF. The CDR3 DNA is TGTGCCAGCACCGGAGACAGGGGGACGACAGATACGCAGTATTTT.

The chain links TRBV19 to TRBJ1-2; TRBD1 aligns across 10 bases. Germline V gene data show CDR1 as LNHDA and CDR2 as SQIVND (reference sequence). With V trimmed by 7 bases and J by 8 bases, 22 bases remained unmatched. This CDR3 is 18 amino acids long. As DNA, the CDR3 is TGTGCCAGTACCGGGCCTCTCCGGGACAGGGGCGCTGGCTACGGCTACACCTTC. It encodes CASTGPLRDRGAGYGYTF.

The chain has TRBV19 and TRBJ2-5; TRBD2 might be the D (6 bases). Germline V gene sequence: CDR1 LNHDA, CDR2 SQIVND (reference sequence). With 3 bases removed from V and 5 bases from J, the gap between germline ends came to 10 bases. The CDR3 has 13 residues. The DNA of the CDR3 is TGTGCCAGTAGTATCGTAGGGAGGGAGACCCAGTACTTC. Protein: CASSIVGRETQYF.

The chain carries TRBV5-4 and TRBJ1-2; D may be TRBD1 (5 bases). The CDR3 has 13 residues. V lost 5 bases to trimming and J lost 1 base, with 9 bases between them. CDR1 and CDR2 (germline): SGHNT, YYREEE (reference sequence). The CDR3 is CASSRDGNYGYTF. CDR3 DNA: TGTGCCAGCAGTAGGGACGGTAACTATGGCTACACCTTC.

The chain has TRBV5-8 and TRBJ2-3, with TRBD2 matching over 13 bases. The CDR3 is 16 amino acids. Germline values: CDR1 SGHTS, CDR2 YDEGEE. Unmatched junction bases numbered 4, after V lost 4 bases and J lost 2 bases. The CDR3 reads CASSPGTSGDTDTQYF. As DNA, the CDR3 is TGTGCCAGCAGCCCAGGGACTAGCGGGGACACAGATACGCAGTATTTT.

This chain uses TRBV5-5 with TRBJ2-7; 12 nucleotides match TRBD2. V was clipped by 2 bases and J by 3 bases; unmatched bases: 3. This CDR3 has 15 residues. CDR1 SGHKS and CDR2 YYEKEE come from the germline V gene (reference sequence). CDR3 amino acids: CASSLGLAGRYEQYV. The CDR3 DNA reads TGTGCCAGCAGCTTAGGACTAGCGGGACGCTACGAGCAGTACGTC.

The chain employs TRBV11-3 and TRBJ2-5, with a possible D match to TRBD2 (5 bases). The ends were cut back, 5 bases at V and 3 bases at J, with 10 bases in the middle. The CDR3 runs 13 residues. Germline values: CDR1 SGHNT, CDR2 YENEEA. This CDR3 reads CASSQLGEETQYF. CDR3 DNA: TGTGCCAGCAGCCAACTAGGCGAAGAGACCCAGTACTTC.

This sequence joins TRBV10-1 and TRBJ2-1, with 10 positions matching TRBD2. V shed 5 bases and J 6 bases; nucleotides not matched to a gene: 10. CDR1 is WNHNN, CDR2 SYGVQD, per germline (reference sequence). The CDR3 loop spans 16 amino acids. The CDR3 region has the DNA TGCGCCAGCAGTCTGACCGGGACTAGCGCTTCCAATGAGCAGTTCTTC. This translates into CASSLTGTSASNEQFF.

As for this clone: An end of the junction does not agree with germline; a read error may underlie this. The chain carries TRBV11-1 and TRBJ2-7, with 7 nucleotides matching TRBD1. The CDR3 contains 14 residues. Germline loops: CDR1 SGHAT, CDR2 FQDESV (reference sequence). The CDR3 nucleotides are TGTGCCAGCAGCTCCCGGGACAGACCCTACGGGCAGTACTTC. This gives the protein CASSSRDRPYGQYF.

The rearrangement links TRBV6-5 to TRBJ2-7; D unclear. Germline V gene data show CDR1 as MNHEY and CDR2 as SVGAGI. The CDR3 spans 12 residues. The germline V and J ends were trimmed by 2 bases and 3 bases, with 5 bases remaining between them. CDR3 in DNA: TGTGCCAGCAGTTACCCCCACTACGAGCAGTACTTC. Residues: CASSYPHYEQYF.

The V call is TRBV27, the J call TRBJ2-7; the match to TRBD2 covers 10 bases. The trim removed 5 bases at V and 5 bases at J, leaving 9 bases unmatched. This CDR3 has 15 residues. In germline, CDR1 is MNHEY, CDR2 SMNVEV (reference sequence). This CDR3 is CASSPHASGSNEQYV. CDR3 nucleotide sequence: TGTGCCAGCAGTCCCCACGCTAGCGGGAGTAACGAGCAGTACGTC.

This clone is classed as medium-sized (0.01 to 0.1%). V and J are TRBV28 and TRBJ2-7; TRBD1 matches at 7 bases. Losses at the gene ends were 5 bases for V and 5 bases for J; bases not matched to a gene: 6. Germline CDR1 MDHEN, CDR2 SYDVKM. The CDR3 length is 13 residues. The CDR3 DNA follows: TGTGCCAGCAGTCACAGGGGAATGCACGAGCAGTACTTC. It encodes CASSHRGMHEQYF.

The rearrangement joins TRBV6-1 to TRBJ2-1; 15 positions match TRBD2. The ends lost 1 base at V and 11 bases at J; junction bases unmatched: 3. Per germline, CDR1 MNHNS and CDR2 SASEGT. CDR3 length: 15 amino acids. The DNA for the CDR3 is TGTGCCAGCAGTGAAGTTGGACTAGCGGGGGGGAAGCAGTTCTTC. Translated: CASSEVGLAGGKQFF.

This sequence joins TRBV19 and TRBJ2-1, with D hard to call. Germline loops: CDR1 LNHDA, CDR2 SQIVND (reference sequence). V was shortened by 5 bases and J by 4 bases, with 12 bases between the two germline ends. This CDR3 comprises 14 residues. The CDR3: CASSLRADYNEQFF. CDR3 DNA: TGTGCCAGTAGTCTTCGTGCAGATTACAATGAGCAGTTCTTC. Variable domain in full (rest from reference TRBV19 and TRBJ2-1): DGGITQSPKYLFRKEGQNVTLSCEQNLNHDAMYWYRQDPGQGLRLIYYSQIVNDFQKGDIAEGYSVSREKKESFPLTVTSAQKNPTAFYLCASSLRADYNEQFFGPGTRLTVL.

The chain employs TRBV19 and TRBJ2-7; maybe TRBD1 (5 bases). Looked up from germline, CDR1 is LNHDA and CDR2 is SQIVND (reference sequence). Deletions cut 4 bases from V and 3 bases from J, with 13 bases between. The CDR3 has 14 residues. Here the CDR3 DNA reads TGTGCCAGTAGTAGAGACAGTGTTCGCTACGAGCAGTACTTC. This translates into CASSRDSVRYEQYF.

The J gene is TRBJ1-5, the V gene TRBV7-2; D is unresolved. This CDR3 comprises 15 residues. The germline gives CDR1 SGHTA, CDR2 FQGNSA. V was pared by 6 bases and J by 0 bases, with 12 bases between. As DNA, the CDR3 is TGTGCCAGCAGTAGGAACTTCTATAGCAATCAGCCCCAGCATTTT. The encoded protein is CASSRNFYSNQPQHF.

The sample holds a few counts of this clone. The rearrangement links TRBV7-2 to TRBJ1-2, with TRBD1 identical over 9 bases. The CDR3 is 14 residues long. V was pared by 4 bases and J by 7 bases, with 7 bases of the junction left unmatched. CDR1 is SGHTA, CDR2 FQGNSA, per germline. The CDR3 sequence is CASSSNRGQSGYTF. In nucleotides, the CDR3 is TGTGCCAGCAGCTCCAACAGGGGGCAGAGTGGCTACACCTTC.

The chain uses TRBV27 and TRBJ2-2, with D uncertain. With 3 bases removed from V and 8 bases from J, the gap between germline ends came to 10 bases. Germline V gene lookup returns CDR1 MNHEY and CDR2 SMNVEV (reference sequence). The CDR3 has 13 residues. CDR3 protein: CASSFSERGELFF. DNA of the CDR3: TGTGCCAGCAGTTTTTCGGAGAGGGGGGAGCTGTTTTTT.

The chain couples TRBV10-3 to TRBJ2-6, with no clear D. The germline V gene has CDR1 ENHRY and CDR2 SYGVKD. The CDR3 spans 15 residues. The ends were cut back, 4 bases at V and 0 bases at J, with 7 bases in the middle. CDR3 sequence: CAISVEDSGANVLTF. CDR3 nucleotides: TGTGCCATCAGTGTTGAAGACTCTGGGGCCAACGTCCTGACTTTC.

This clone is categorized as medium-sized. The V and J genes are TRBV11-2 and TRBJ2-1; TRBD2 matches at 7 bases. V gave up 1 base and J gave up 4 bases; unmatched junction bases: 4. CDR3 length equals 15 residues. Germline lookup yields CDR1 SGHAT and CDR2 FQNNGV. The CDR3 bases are TGTGCCAGCAGCTTAGTTGGCGGGAGTTACAATGAGCAGTTCTTC. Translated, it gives CASSLVGGSYNEQFF.

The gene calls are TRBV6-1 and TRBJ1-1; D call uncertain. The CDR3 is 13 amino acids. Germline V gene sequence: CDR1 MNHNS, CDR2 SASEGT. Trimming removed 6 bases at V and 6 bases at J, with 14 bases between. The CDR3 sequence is CASSPKRTAEAFF. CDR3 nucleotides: TGTGCCAGCAGCCCCAAAAGGACCGCTGAAGCTTTCTTT.